The entry below describes one T cell receptor beta chain. Its antigen is as yet unknown. Second doses were pooled across both intervals (about 4 or about 12 weeks). Method: immunoSEQ multiplex PCR; TCRdb's copy keeps in-frame clones and lacks some. The table shows 40,000 to 60,000 clones, with about 90% occurring only once. These data are taken from a study of T cell responses to AZD1222 COVID-19 vaccine. The CDR3 is made up of 13 amino acids. CDR1 ENHRY and CDR2 SYGVKD come from the germline V gene. The germline V and J ends were trimmed by 8 bases and 6 bases, with 17 bases remaining between them. Study-wide findings and caveats: An increase in Spike-specific TCR breadth and depth was observed after two AZD1222 doses. Seropositivity was recorded at baseline in only a handful of AZD1222 recipients.

The chain employs TRBV10-3 and TRBJ2-7; perhaps TRBD2 as D (5 bases). The sample consisted of peripheral blood, taken 28 days after the second AZD1222 dose. The sequence derives from an adult who received the AZD1222 COVID-19 vaccine. This chain's CDR3 is CAILARGSSEQYF. CDR3 DNA: TGTGCCATCCTAGCTCGGGGATCTTCCGAGCAGTACTTC.